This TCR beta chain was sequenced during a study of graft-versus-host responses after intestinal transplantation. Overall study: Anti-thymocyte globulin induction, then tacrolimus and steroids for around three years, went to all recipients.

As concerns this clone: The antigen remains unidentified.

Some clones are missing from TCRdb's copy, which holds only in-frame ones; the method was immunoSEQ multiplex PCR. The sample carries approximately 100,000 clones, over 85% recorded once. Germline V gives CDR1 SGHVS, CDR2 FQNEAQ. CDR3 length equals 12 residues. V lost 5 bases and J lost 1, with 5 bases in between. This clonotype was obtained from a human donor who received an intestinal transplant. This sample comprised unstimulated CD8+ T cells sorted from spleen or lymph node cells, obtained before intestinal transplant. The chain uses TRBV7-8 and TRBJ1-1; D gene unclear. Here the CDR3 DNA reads TGTGCCAGCAGCCCAAGGAACACTGAAGCTTTCTTT. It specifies CASSPRNTEAFF.